The TCR beta chain under discussion was sequenced for a study of shared clonotypes between healthy human individuals. The study, taken as a whole, reports: Genetic and exposure-history diversity was limited by the few donors. The sole specimen, blood, was sampled, and tissue repertoires likely differ.

The table lists this clone with a count of one. Its target is unknown. All the donors were Caucasian adults who lived in Nashville, Tennessee. The CDR3 totals 14 residues. Germline values: CDR1 SGHVS, CDR2 FQNEAQ. V lost 3 bases, J lost 5 bases, and 13 bases lay in between. Assay used: immunoSEQ multiplex PCR; TCRdb lists only in-frame clones, some missing. This table holds around 1.4 million clones, about 98.5% found once. V usage is TRBV7-8 and J usage is TRBJ1-2; D gene uncertain. Sequencing was performed on naive CD4+ T cells sorted from blood. This sample's subset: CD45RA+ positively selected. This receptor was taken from a man between 25 and 39 years old in good health. Here the CDR3 reads CASSFGSSWYGYTF. CDR3 bases: TGTGCCAGCAGCTTCGGGTCATCGTGGTATGGCTACACCTTC.